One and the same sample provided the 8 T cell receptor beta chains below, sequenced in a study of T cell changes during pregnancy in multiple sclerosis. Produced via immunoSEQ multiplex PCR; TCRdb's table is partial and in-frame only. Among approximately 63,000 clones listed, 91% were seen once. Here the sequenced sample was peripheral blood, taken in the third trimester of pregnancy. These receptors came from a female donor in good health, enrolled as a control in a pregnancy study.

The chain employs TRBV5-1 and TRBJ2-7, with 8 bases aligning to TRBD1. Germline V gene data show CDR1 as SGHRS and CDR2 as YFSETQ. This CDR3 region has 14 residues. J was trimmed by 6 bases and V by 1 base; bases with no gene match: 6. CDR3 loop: CASSLRQGPGEQYF. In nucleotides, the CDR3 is TGCGCCAGCAGCTTGAGACAGGGGCCTGGCGAGCAGTACTTC.

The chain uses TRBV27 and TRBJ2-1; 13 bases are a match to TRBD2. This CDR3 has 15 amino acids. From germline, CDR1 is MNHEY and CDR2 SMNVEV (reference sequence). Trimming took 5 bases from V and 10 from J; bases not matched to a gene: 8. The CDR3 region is CASSHRLAGGSEQFF. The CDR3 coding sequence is TGTGCCAGCAGTCACCGACTAGCGGGGGGTTCGGAGCAGTTCTTC.

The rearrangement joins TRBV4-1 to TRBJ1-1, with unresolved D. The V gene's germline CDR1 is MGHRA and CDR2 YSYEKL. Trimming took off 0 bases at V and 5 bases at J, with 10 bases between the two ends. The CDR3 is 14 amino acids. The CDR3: CASSQERGWTEAFF. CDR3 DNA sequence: TGCGCCAGCAGCCAAGAGCGGGGTTGGACTGAAGCTTTCTTT.

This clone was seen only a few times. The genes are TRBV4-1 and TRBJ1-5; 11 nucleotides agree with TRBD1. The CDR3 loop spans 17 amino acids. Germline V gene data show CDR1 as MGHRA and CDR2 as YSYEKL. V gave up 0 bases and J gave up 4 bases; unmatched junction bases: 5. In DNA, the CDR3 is TGCGCCAGCAGCCAAGAGGGACAGGGGGTAAGGAATCAGCCCCAGCATTTT. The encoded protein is CASSQEGQGVRNQPQHF.

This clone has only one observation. The chain's CDR3 is CASSIRSGRYSNEQFF. CDR3 nucleotide sequence: TGTGCCAGTAGTATTAGGAGCGGGAGGTATAGTAATGAGCAGTTCTTC. The V and J genes are TRBV19 and TRBJ2-1, with TRBD2 identical over 9 bases. Germline lookup yields CDR1 LNHDA and CDR2 SQIVND (reference sequence). The CDR3 spans 16 residues. Trimming cost V 3 bases and J 7 bases; bases outside gene matches: 10.

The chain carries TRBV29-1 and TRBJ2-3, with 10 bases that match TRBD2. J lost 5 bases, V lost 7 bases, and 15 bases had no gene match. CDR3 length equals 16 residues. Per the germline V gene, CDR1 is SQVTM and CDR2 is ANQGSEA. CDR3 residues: CSGDVLAGESLDTQYF. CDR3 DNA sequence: TGCAGCGGCGACGTCCTAGCGGGAGAATCCTTAGATACGCAGTATTTT.

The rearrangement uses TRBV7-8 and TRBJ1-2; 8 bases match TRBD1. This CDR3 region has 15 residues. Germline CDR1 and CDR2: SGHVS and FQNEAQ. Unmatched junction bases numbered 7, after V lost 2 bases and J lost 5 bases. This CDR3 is CASSLSLTGGYGYTF. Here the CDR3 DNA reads TGTGCCAGCAGCTTAAGTCTTACAGGGGGGTATGGCTACACCTTC.

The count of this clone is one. The CDR3 reads CASSLSVSSYNEQFF. The CDR3 DNA is TGTGCCAGCAGCTTAAGCGTAAGCTCCTACAATGAGCAGTTCTTC. The chain combines TRBV7-2 with TRBJ2-1; D gene unclear. CDR3 size: 15 residues. V shed 2 bases and J shed 0 bases, with 8 bases lying between them. The germline V gene has CDR1 SGHTA and CDR2 FQGNSA.